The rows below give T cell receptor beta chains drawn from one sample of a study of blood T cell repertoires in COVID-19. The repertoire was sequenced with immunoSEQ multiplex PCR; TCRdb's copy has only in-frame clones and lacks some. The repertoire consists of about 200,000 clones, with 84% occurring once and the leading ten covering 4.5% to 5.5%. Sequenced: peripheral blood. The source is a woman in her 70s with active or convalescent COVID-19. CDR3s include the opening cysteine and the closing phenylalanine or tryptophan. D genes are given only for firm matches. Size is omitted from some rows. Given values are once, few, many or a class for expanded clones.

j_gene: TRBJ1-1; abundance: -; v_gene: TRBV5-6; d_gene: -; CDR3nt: TGTGCCAGCAGCTTGGCAGGGAACACTGAAGCTTTCTTT; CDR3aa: CASSLAGNTEAFF
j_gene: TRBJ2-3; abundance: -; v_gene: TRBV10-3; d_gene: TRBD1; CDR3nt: TGTGCCATCAGACAGGGGTCCAGCACAGATACGCAGTATTTT; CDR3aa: CAIRQGSSTDTQYF
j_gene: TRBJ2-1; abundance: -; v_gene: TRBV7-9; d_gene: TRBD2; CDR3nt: TGTGCCAGCAGCTTAGTTAGGACTAGCGGGAGTGTGGATGAGCAGTTCTTC; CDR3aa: CASSLVRTSGSVDEQFF
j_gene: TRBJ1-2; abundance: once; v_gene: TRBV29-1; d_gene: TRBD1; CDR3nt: TGCAGCGTCTGGGACAGGGGTTACACCTTC; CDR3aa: CSVWDRGYTF
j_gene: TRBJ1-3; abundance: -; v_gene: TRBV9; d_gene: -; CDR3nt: TGTGCCAGCAGCGTCAGCGGACAGATTGGAAACACCATATATTTT; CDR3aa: CASSVSGQIGNTIYF
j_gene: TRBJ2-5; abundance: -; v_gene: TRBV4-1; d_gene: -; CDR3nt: TGCGCCAGCAGCCCAAAACCGACAGGCTCCCAAGAGACCCAGTACTTC; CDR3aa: CASSPKPTGSQETQYF
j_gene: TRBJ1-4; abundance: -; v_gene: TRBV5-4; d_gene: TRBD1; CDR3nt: TGTGCCAGCAGCTTGGGGGGACAGGGTGCTGAAAAACTGTTTTTT; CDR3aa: CASSLGGQGAEKLFF
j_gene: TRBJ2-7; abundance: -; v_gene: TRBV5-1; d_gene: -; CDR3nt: TGCGCCAGCAGCTGGATGACAGACTCTACGAGGGAGCAGTACTTC; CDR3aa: CASSWMTDSTREQYF
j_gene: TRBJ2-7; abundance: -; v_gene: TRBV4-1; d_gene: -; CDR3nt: TGCGCCAGCAGCCAAGATATACGGGACTTAACCTACGAGCAGTACTTC; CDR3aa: CASSQDIRDLTYEQYF
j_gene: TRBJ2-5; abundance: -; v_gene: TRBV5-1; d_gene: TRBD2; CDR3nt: TGCGCCAGCAGCTTGGAAGGGACTAGCGGGAGGCACCAAGAGACCCAGTACTTC; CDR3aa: CASSLEGTSGRHQETQYF
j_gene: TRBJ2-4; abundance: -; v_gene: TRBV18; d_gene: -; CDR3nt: TGTGCCAGCTCCGCTGGCGGGGTAAGACTAGCCAAAAACATTCAGTACTTC; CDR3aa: CASSAGGVRLAKNIQYF
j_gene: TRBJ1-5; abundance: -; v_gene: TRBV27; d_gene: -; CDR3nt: TGTGCCAGCAGTTTCCAGGGTTATCAGCCCCAGCATTTT; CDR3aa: CASSFQGYQPQHF
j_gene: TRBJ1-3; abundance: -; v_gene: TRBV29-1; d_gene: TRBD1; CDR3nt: TGCAGCGTTGCGGACAGGGAAAACACCATATATTTT; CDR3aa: CSVADRENTIYF